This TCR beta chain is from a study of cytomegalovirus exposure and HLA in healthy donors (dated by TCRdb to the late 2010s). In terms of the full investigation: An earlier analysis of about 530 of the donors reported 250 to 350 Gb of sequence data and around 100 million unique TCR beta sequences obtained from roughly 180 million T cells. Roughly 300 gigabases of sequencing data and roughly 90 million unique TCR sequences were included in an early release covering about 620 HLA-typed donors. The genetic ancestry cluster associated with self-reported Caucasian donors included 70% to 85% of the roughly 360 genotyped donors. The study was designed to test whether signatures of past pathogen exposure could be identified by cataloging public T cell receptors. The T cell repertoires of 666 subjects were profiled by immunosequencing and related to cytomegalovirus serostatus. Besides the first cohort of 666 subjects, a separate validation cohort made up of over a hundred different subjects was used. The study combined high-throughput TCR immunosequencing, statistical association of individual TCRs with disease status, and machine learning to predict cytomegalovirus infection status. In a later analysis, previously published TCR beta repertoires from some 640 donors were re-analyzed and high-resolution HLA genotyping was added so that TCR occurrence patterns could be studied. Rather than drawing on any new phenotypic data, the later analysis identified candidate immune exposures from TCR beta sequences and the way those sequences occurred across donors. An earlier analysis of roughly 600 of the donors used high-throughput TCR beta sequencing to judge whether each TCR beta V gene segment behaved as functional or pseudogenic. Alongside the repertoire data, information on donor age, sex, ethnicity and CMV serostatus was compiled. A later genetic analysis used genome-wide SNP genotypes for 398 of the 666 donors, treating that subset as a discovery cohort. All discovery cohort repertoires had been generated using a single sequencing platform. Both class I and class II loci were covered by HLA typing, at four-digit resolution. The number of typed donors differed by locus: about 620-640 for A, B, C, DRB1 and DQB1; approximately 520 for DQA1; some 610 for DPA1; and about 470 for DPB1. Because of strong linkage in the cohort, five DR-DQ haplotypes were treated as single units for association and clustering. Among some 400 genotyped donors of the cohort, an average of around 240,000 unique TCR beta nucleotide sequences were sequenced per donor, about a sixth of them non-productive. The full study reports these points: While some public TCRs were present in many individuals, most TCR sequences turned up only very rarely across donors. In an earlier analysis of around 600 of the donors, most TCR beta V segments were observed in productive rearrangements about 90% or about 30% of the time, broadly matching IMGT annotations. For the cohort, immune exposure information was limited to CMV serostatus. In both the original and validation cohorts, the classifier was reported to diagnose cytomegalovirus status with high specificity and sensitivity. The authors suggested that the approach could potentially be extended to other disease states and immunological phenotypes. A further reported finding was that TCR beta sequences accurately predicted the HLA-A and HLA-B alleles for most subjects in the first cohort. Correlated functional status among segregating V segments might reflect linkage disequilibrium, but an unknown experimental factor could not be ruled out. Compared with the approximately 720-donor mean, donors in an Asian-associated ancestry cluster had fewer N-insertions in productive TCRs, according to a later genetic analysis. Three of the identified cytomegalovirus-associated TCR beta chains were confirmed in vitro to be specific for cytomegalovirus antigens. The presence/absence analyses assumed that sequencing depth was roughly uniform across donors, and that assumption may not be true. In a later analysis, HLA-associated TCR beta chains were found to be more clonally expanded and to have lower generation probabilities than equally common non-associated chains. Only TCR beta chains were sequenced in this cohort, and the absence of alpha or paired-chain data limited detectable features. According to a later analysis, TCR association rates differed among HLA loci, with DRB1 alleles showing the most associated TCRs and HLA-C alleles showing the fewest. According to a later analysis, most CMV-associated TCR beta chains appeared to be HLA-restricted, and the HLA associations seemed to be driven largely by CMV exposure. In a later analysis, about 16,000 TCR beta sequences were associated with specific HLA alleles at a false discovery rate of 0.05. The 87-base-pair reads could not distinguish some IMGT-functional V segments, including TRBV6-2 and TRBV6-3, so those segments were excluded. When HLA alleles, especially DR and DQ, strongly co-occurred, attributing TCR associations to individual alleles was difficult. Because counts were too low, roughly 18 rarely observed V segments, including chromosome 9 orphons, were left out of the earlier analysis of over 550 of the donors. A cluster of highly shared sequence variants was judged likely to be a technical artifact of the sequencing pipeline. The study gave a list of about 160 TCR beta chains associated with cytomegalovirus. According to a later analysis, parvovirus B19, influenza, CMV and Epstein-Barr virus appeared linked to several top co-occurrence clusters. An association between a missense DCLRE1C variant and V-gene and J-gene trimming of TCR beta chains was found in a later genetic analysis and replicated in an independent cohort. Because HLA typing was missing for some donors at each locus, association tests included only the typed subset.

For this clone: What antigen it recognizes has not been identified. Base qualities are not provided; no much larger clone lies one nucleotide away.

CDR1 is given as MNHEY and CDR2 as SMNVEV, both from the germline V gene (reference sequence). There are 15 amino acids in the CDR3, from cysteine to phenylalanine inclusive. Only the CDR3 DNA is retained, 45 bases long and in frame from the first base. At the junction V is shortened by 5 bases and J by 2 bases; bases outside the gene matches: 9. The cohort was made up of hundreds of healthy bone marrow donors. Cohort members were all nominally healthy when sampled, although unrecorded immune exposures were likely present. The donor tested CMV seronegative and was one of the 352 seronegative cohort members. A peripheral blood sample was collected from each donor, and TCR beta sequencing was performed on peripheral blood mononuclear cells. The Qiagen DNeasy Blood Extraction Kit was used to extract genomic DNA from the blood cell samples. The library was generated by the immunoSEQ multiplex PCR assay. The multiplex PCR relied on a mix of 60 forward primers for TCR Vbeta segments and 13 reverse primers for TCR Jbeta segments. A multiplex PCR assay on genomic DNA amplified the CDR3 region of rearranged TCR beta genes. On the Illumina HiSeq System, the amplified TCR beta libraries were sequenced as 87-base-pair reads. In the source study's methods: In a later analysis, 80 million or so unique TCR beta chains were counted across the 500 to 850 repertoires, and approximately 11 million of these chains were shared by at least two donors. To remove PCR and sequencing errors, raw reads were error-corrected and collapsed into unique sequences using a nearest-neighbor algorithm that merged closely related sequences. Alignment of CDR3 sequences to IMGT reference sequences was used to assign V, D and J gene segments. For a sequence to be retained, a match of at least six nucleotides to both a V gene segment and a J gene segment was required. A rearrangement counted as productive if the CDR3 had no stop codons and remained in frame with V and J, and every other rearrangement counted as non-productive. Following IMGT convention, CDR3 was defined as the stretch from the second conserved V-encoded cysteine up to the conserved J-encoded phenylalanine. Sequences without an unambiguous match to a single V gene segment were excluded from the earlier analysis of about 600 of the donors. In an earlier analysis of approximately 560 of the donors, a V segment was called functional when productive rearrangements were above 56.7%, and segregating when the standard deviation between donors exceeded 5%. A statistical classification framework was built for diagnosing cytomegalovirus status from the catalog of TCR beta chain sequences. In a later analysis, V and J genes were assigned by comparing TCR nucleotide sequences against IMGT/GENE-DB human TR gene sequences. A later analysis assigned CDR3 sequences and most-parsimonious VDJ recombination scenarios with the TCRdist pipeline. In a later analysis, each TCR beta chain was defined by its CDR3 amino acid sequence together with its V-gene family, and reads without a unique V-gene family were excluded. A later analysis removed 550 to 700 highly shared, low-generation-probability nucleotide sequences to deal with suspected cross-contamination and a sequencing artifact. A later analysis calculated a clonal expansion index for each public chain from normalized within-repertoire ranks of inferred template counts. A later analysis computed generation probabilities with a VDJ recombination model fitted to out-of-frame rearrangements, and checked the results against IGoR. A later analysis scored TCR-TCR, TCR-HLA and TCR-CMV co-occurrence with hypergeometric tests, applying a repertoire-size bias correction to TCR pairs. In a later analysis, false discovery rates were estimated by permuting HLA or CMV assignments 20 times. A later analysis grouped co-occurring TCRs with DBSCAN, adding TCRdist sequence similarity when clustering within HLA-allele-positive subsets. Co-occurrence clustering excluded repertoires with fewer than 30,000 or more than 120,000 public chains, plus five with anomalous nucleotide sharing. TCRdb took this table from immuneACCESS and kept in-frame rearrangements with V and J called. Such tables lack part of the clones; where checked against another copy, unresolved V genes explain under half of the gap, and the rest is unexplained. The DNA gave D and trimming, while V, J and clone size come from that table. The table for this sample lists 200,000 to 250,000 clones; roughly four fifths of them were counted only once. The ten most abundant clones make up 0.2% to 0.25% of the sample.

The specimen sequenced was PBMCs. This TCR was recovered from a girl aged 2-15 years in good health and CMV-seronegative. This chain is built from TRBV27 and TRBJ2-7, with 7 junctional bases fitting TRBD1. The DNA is TGTGCCAGCAGTGAACGGACAGGACCTGCCTACGAGCAGTACTTC. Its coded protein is CASSERTGPAYEQYF.